The 15 T cell receptor beta chains reported below all come from one sample, sequenced in a study of OX40 agonist ivuxolimab in advanced cancers. The data were produced by immunoSEQ multiplex PCR, yet TCRdb's version contains in-frame clones alone and is incomplete. The table lists roughly 110,000 clones, around 93% of them singletons, with about 1.2% in the top ten. The sequences come from CD4+ or CD8+ T cells sorted from blood, collected in a trial of the OX40 agonist ivuxolimab. These receptor sequences come from an adult with an advanced solid tumor such as melanoma, head and neck, liver or kidney cancer.

This clone was picked up one time. CDR3 coding DNA: TGTGCCAGCTCTCCCCCTGGGGGGATCACTCAGCCCCAGCATTTT. This translates into CASSPPGGITQPQHF. The rearrangement links TRBV18 to TRBJ1-5, with D maybe TRBD1 (5 bases). The V gene lost 6 bases and the J gene lost 6 bases, with 18 bases spanning the gap. CDR3 size: 15 residues. CDR1 and CDR2 from the germline V gene are KGHSH and LQKENI.

This chain uses TRBV28 with TRBJ2-7; D possibly corresponds to TRBD1 (5 bases). CDR1 is MDHEN and CDR2 is SYDVKM in the germline V gene. Trimming removed 4 bases at V and 7 bases at J, with 20 bases between. The CDR3 loop spans 15 amino acids. The CDR3 DNA reads TGTGCCAGCAGTTATGGTGGGGCGGTCCGAAAAGAGCAGTACTTC. Translated: CASSYGGAVRKEQYF.

The gene calls are TRBV7-2 and TRBJ1-1; 8 bases line up with TRBD1. V dropped 5 bases and J dropped 5; count of bases not matched to a gene: 10. CDR1 is SGHTA and CDR2 is FQGNSA in the germline V gene. The CDR3 is made up of 15 amino acids. CDR3 nucleotide sequence: TGTGCCAGCAGCCTACCAGGGGGCGCGGGGACTGAAGCTTTCTTT. This gives the protein CASSLPGGAGTEAFF.

The chain links TRBV27 to TRBJ1-2, with D possibly being TRBD1 (5 bases). The V gene lost 5 bases and the J gene lost 7 bases, with 23 bases spanning the gap. There are 16 residues in the CDR3. Germline V gene data show CDR1 as MNHEY and CDR2 as SMNVEV (reference sequence). CDR3 in amino acids: CASSRAGTGSKGGYTF. The CDR3 DNA follows: TGTGCCAGCAGTCGGGCCGGGACGGGTTCGAAGGGTGGCTACACCTTC.

V usage is TRBV28 and J usage is TRBJ1-3, with D unresolved. The germline V and J ends were trimmed by 3 bases and 3 bases, with 6 bases remaining between them. The CDR3 length is 13 residues. Germline-derived CDR1 and CDR2 are MDHEN and SYDVKM. Here the CDR3 reads CASSLAGGNTIYF. The CDR3 DNA sequence: TGTGCCAGCAGTTTGGCAGGTGGAAACACCATATATTTT.

The CDR3 nucleotides read TGTGCCAGCAGTCCAACCGGGACAGGGGACTACGAGCAGTACTTC. Translated, it gives CASSPTGTGDYEQYF. The chain joins TRBV6-5 to TRBJ2-7; 10 nucleotides align to TRBD1. V was pared by 5 bases and J by 3 bases, with 7 bases of the junction left unmatched. Germline assignment: CDR1 MNHEY and CDR2 SVGAGI. The length of the CDR3 is 15 residues.

This chain uses TRBV19 with TRBJ1-2; weak D call: TRBD1 (5 bases). Germline V gene sequence: CDR1 LNHDA, CDR2 SQIVND (reference sequence). The germline V and J ends were trimmed by 8 bases and 4 bases, with 14 bases remaining between them. This CDR3 comprises 13 residues. The DNA for the CDR3 is TGTGCCAGTCGCCTCAGGGCAGGCTATGGCTACACCTTC. Encoded protein: CASRLRAGYGYTF. The full variable domain, its missing parts supplied by reference TRBV19 and TRBJ1-2, is DGGITQSPKYLFRKEGQNVTLSCEQNLNHDAMYWYRQDPGQGLRLIYYSQIVNDFQKGDIAEGYSVSREKKESFPLTVTSAQKNPTAFYLCASRLRAGYGYTFGSGTRLTVV.

This clone has just a few counts. This chain joins TRBV4-2 and TRBJ1-3; the D is unclear. The CDR3 length is 15 residues. Per the germline V gene, CDR1 is LGHNA and CDR2 is YNFKEQ. V was clipped by 1 base and J by 2 bases, with 9 bases between them. In nucleotides, the CDR3 is TGTGCCAGCAGCCAAGTCAGTGGCGCTGGAAACACCATATATTTT. Its protein product is CASSQVSGAGNTIYF.

The chain is built from TRBV5-4 and TRBJ2-1; 11 bases line up with TRBD2. There are 15 residues in the CDR3. Germline trimming cut 4 bases from V and 6 bases from J; bases unmatched to any gene: 6. Looked up from germline, CDR1 is SGHNT and CDR2 is YYREEE (reference sequence). The CDR3: CASSITSGSRNEQFF. The CDR3 DNA reads TGTGCCAGCAGCATAACTAGCGGGAGTCGCAATGAGCAGTTCTTC.

The chain joins TRBV5-1 to TRBJ1-5; D not certain. Germline CDR1 reads SGHRS; CDR2 reads YFSETQ. Between the trimmed V and J ends, which lost 4 bases and 1 base, there was a span of 9 bases. The CDR3 consists of 14 residues. CDR3 sequence: CASSAGVSNQPQHF. The CDR3 DNA is TGCGCCAGCAGCGCGGGAGTAAGCAATCAGCCCCAGCATTTT.

The rearrangement joins TRBV11-3 to TRBJ2-1; maybe TRBD2 (5 bases). Per germline, CDR1 SGHNT and CDR2 YENEEA. The CDR3 contains 16 residues. Trimming removed 0 bases from V and 7 bases from J, with 16 bases in between. The CDR3 nucleotides are TGTGCCAGCAGCTTAGATTTTATGGTGGCGGGTAATGAGCAGTTCTTC. It is translated as CASSLDFMVAGNEQFF.

The chain couples TRBV27 to TRBJ1-3; the D is unclear. This CDR3 comprises 16 residues. Germline V gene lookup returns CDR1 MNHEY and CDR2 SMNVEV (reference sequence). V was clipped by 2 bases and J by 0 bases, with 11 bases between them. DNA of the CDR3: TGTGCCAGCAGTTTAAACCCGGGCAACTCTGGAAACACCATATATTTT. Translated: CASSLNPGNSGNTIYF.

CDR3 protein: CASSLQENYGYTF. The DNA for the CDR3 is TGTGCCAGCAGTTTACAGGAGAACTATGGCTACACCTTC. V and J are TRBV28 and TRBJ1-2; D gene ambiguous. There are 13 residues in the CDR3. Trimming removed 2 bases from V and 2 bases from J, with 6 bases in between. In germline, CDR1 is MDHEN, CDR2 SYDVKM.

The chain uses TRBV6-5 and TRBJ1-1; tentatively, D is TRBD1 (5 bases). The CDR3 spans 14 residues. Trimming took 2 bases from V and 3 from J, leaving 10 bases between them. Germline V gene data show CDR1 as MNHEY and CDR2 as SVGAGI. The CDR3 DNA sequence: TGTGCCAGCAGTTACGGCCCGGGGGACACTGAAGCTTTCTTT. The encoded protein is CASSYGPGDTEAFF.

With respect to this clone: A junction boundary mismatches the germline segment, possibly from a read error. The genes are TRBV5-1 and TRBJ2-2; TRBD1 aligns across 8 bases. CDR3 length equals 17 residues. CDR1 is SGHRS, CDR2 YFSETQ, per germline. The CDR3: CASSRLAGGSKTGELFF. Written as DNA, the CDR3 is TGCGCCAGCAGCCGCCTGGCAGGGGGCTCGAAAACCGGGGAGCTGTTTTTT. The full variable domain, completed using reference TRBV5-1 and TRBJ2-2, is KAGVTQTPRYLIKTRGQQVTLSCSPISGHRSVSWYQQTPGQGLQFLFEYFSETQRNKGNFPGRFSGRQFSNSRSEMNVSTLELGDSALYLCASSRLAGGSKTGELFFGEGSRLTVL.